The clone carrying this T cell receptor (beta chain) was recorded at least ten times. Trimming removed 6 bases from V and 7 bases from J, with 6 bases in between. This CDR3 spans 11 amino acids. CDR1 and CDR2 (germline): MNHEY, SVGAGI. This sample's TCRbeta library carried unique molecular identifier barcodes. TCRdb re-derived calls from the PCR reads in MiXCR, one entry per CDR3 protein. Here the sample spans about 340,000 distinct CDR3 sequences, 10% being singletons. This entry comes from a study of T-cell reconstitution after alpha-beta-depleted transplantation in children. The TCR originated in a human donor who donated a stem cell graft to a child with acute lymphoblastic leukemia. The sample here was PBMCs from the stem cell graft donor, taken from the stem cell graft. This chain links TRBV6-5 with TRBJ2-2; tentatively, D is TRBD2 (5 bases). This CDR3 reads CASRGVGELFF. The CDR3 DNA follows: TGTGCCAGCAGGGGAGTCGGGGAGCTGTTTTTT.